The present TCR beta chain was sequenced within a study of T cell responses to AZD1222 COVID-19 vaccine. Data came from immunoSEQ multiplex PCR; TCRdb stores just in-frame clones and leaves some out. This sample yields about 140,000 clones, of which 85% to 95% are seen a single time; approximately 2.6% belongs to the top ten. The source is an adult in good health. The material was peripheral blood, obtained on day 0 of AZD1222 vaccination.

In DNA, the CDR3 is TGTGCCAGCACCTTTGGGGCCGCGGGTCGGCAGTACTTC. Translated, it gives CASTFGAAGRQYF. The chain has TRBV5-6 and TRBJ2-7; D tentatively reads TRBD1 or TRBD2 (5 bases each). The V end was cut by 6 bases, the J end by 9 bases, with 19 bases between. Germline CDR1 SGHDT, CDR2 YYEEEE. There are 13 residues in the CDR3.